This T cell receptor beta chain was sequenced in a study of Graves' ophthalmopathy and Graves' hyperthyroidism. The authors amplified TCR beta CDR3 regions, and they did so from RNA transcripts for repertoire sequencing. HTBI primers were used in a first-round RT-PCR, which preceded a second-round multiplex PCR. TCRdb independently ran MiXCR on the multiplex PCR reads; one entry per CDR3 protein. The repertoire consists of around 1,000,000 distinct CDR3 sequences, with around a third occurring once and the leading ten covering approximately 12%. This clonotype was seen ten or more times. What it recognizes is unknown. Germline loops: CDR1 SGHKS, CDR2 YYEKEE (reference sequence). The CDR3 loop spans 16 amino acids. Trimming took 0 bases from V and 0 from J, leaving 13 bases between them. The study, taken as a whole, reports: Blood shared most expanded thyroid clonotypes above 0.001 frequency. With around 65% sensitivity and approximately 72% specificity, the model predicted ophthalmopathy progression.

The study excluded patients with other autoimmune diseases, uncontrolled infections, pregnancy or lactation. Clinicians made diagnoses from clinical symptoms, serum thyroxine, TRAb, thyroid ultrasound and orbital computed tomography. The specimen was peripheral blood or thyroid tissue (not recorded which). The rearrangement joins TRBV5-5 to TRBJ2-7; D not resolved. The clonotype originates from an adult man with Graves' hyperthyroidism. The CDR3 is CASSLAGVLSSYEQYF. The CDR3 DNA sequence: TGTGCCAGCAGCTTGGCCGGTGTACTAAGCTCCTACGAGCAGTACTTC.